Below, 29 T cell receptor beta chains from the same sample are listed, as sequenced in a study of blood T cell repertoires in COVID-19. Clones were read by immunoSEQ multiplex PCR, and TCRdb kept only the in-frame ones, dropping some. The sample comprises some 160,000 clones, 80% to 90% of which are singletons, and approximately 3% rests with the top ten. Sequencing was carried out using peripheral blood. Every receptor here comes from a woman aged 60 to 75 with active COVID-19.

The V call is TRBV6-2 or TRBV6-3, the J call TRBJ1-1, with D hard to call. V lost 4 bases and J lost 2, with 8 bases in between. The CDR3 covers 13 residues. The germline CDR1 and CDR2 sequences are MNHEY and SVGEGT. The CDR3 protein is CASSSSVNTEAFF. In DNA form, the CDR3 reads TGTGCCAGCAGTTCATCAGTAAACACTGAAGCTTTCTTT.

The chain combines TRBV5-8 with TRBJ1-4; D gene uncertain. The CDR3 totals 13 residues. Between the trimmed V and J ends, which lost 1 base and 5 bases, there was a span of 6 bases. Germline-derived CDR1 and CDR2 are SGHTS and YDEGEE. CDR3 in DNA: TGTGCCAGCAGCTTGTACGGGAATGAAAAACTGTTTTTT. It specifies CASSLYGNEKLFF. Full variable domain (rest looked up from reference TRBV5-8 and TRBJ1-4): EAGVTQSPTHLIKTRGQQATLRCSPISGHTSVYWYQQALGLGLQFLLWYDEGEERNRGNFPPRFSGRQFPNYSSELNVNALELEDSALYLCASSLYGNEKLFFGSGTQLSVL.

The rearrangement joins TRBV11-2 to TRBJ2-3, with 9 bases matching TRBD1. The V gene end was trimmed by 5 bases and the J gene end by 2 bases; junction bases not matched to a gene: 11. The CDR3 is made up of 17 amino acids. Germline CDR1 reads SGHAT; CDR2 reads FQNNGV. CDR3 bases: TGTGCCAGCAGCCGCATACAGGGGGCGTATAACACAGATACGCAGTATTTT. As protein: CASSRIQGAYNTDTQYF. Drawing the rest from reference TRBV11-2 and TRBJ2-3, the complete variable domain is EAGVAQSPRYKIIEKRQSVAFWCNPISGHATLYWYQQILGQGPKLLIQFQNNGVVDDSQLPKDRFSAERLKGVDSTLKIQPAKLEDSAVYLCASSRIQGAYNTDTQYFGPGTRLTVL.

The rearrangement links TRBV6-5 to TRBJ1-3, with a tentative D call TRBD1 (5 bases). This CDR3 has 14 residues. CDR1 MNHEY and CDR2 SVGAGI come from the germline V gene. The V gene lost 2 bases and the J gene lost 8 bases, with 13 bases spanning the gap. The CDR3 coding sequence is TGTGCCAGCAGTTACGAAGGGGAAACCGACACCATATATTTT. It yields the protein CASSYEGETDTIYF.

CDR3 nucleotides: TGTGCCTGGACCACCAGGCCCAATCAGCCCCAGCATTTT. Its protein product is CAWTTRPNQPQHF. V usage is TRBV30 and J usage is TRBJ1-5; D gene uncertain. From germline, CDR1 is GTSNPN and CDR2 SVGIG (reference sequence). The CDR3 covers 13 residues. V lost 4 bases and J 3 bases, leaving 10 bases between the germline ends.

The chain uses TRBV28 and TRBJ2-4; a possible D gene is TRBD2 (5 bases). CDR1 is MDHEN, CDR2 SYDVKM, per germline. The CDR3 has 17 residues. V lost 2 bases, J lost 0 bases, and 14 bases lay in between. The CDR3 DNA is TGTGCCAGCAGTTTAAACGCGGGCGCATTAGCCAAAAACATTCAGTACTTC. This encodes CASSLNAGALAKNIQYF.

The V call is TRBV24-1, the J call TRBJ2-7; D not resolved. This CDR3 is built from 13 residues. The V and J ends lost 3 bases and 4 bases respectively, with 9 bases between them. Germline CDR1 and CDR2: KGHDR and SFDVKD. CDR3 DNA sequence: TGTGCCACCAGTGATGCGACTCTTTACGAGCAGTACTTC. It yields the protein CATSDATLYEQYF.

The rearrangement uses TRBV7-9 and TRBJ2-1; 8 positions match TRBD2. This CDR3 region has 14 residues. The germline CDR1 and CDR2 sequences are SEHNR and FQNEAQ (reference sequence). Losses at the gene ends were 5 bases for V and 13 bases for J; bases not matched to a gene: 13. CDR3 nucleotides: TGTGCCAGCAGCCCCGGGCTAGCGGGCGGAAAACAGTTCTTC. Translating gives CASSPGLAGGKQFF.

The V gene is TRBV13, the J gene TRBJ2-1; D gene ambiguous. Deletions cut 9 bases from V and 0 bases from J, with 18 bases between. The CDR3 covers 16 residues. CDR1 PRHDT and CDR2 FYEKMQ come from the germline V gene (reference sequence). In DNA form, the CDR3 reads TGTGCCAGTACCCCTTTAGGAGACTCCTCCTACAATGAGCAGTTCTTC. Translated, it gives CASTPLGDSSYNEQFF. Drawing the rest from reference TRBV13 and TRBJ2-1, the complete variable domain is AAGVIQSPRHLIKEKRETATLKCYPIPRHDTVYWYQQGPGQDPQFLISFYEKMQSDKGSIPDRFSAQQFSDYHSELNMSSLELGDSALYFCASTPLGDSSYNEQFFGPGTRLTVL.

CDR3 loop: CASSQDRVLRWEQYF. The CDR3 DNA is TGTGCCAGCAGTCAAGACAGGGTCCTTAGGTGGGAGCAGTACTTC. This sequence joins TRBV6-2 or TRBV6-3 and TRBJ2-7, with TRBD1 matching over 7 bases. CDR1 and CDR2 from the germline V gene are MNHEY and SVGEGT. The V gene end was trimmed by 5 bases and the J gene end by 7 bases; junction bases not matched to a gene: 14. The CDR3 covers 15 residues.

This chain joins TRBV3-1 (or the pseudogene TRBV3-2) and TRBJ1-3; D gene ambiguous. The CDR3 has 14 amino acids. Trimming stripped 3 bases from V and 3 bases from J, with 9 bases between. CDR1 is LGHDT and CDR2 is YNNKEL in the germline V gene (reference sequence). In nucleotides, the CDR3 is TGTGCCAGCAGCCACATAAACGGTGGAAACACCATATATTTT. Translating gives CASSHINGGNTIYF.

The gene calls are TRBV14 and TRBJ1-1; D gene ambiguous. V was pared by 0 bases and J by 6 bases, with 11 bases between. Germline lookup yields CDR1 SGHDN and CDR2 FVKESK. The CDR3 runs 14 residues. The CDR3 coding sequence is TGTGCCAGCAGCCAAGATCCCGCAAAGCCTGAAGCTTTCTTT. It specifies CASSQDPAKPEAFF.

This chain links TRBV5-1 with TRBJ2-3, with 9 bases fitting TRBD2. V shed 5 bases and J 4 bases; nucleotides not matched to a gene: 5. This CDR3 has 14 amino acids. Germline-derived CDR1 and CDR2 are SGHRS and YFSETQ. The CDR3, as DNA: TGCGCCAGCAGATTAGCGGGAGCTTCAGATACGCAGTATTTT. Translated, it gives CASRLAGASDTQYF.

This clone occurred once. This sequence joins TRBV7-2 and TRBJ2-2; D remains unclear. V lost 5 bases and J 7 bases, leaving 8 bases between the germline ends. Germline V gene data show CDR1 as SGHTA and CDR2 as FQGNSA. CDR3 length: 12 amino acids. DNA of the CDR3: TGTGCCAGCAGCGCGGATGTCGGGGAGCTGTTTTTT. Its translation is CASSADVGELFF. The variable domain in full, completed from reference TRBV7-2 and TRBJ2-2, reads GAGVSQSPSNKVTEKGKDVELRCDPISGHTALYWYRQSLGQGLEFLIYFQGNSAPDKSGLPSDRFSAERTGGSVSTLTIQRTQQEDSAVYLCASSADVGELFFGEGSRLTVL.

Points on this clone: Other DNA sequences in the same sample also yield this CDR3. CDR3 in amino acids: CASSLGTSGSSDTQYF. The DNA for the CDR3 is TGTGCCAGCTCGCTAGGGACTAGCGGGAGTTCAGATACGCAGTATTTT. This chain uses TRBV18 with TRBJ2-3, with 14 bases aligning to TRBD2. The CDR3 sequence is 16 residues long. J gave up 4 bases and V 6 bases, and 6 bases lay outside the gene matches. Germline V gene lookup returns CDR1 KGHSH and CDR2 LQKENI.

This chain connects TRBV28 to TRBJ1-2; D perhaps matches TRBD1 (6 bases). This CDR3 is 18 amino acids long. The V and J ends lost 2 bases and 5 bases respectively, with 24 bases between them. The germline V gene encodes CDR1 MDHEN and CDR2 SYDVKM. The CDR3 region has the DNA TGTGCCAGCAGTTTACGCCTTCCATACCTGAGGACAGATTATGGCTACACCTTC. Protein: CASSLRLPYLRTDYGYTF.

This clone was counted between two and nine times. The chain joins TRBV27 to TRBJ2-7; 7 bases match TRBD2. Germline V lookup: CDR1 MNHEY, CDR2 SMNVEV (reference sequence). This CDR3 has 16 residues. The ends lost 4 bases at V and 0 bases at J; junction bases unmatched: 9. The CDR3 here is CASSSRSSGPSYEQYF. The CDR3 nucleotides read TGTGCCAGCAGTTCCAGAAGTAGCGGGCCCTCCTACGAGCAGTACTTC.

The CDR3 nucleotides read TGTGCCACCAGTGGACGACGCGGGACGGGAGAGTCCTACGAGCAGTACTTC. This translates into CATSGRRGTGESYEQYF. The gene calls are TRBV15 and TRBJ2-7; TRBD2 is a possible D gene (6 bases). The CDR3 extends over 17 amino acids. From germline, CDR1 is LNHNV and CDR2 YYDKDF (reference sequence). V was trimmed by 6 bases and J by 1 base, leaving 22 bases between them.

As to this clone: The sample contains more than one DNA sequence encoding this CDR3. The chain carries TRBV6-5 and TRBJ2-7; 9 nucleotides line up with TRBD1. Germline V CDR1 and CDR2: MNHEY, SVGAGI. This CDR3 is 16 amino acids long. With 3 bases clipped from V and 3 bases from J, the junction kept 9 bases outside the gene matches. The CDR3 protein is CASSYRPPDRGYEQYF. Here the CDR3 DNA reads TGTGCCAGCAGTTATCGCCCCCCGGACAGGGGCTACGAGCAGTACTTC.

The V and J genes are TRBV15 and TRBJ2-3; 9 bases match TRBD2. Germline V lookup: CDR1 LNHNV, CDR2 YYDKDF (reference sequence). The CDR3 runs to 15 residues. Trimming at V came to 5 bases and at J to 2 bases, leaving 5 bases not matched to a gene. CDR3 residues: CATSALAGPTDTQYF. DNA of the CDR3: TGTGCCACCAGCGCACTAGCGGGCCCCACAGATACGCAGTATTTT.

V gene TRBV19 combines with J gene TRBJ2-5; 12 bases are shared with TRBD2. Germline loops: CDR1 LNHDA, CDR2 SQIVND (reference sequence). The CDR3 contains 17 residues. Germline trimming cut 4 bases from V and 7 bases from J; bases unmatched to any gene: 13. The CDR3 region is CASSTPEASGRVGTQYF. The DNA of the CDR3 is TGTGCCAGTAGTACCCCCGAAGCTAGCGGGAGGGTCGGGACCCAGTACTTC.

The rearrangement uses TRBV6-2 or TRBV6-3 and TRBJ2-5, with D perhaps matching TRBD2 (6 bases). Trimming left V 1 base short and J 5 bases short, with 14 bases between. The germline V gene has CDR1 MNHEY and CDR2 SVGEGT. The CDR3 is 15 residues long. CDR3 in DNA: TGTGCCAGCAGTTACTACGCTAGCGAGCGGGAGACCCAGTACTTC. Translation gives CASSYYASERETQYF.

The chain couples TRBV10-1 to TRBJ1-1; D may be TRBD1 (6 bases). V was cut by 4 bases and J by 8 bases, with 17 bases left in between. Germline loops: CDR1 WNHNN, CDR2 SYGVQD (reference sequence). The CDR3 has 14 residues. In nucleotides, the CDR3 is TGCGCCAGCAGTGCCGTGAAGTTTACAGGGGAAGCTTTCTTT. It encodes CASSAVKFTGEAFF.

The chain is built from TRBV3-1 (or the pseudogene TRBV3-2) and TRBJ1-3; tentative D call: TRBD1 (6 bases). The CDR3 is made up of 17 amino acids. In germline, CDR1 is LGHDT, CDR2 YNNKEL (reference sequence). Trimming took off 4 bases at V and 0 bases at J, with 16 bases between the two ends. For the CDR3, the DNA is TGTGCCAGCAGCCTTAGACAGGTGCTTAGCTCTGGAAACACCATATATTTT. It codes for CASSLRQVLSSGNTIYF.

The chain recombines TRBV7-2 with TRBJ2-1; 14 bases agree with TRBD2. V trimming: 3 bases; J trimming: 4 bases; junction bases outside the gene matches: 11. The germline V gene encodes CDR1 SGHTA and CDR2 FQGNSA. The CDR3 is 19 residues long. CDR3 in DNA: TGTGCCAGCAGCTTCACCGGGACTAGCGGGAGTAATTTATACAATGAGCAGTTCTTC. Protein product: CASSFTGTSGSNLYNEQFF.

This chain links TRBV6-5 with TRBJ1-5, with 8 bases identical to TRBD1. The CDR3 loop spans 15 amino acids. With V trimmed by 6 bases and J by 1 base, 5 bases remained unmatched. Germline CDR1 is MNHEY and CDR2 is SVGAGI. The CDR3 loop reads CASRQGQASNQPQHF. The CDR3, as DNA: TGTGCCAGCAGACAGGGACAGGCGAGCAATCAGCCCCAGCATTTT.

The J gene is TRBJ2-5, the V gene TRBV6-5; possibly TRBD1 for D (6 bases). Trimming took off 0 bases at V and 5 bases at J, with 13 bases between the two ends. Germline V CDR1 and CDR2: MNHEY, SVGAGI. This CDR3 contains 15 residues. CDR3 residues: CASSYSWGRMETQYF. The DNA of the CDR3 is TGTGCCAGCAGTTACTCTTGGGGGCGGATGGAGACCCAGTACTTC.

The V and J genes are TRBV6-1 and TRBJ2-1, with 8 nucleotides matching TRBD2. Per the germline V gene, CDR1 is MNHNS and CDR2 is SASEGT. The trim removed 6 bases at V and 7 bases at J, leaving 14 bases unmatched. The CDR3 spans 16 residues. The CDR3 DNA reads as TGTGCCAGCAGAGAAAAGGTGGGACTAGGTCCTAATGAGCAGTTCTTC. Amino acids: CASREKVGLGPNEQFF.

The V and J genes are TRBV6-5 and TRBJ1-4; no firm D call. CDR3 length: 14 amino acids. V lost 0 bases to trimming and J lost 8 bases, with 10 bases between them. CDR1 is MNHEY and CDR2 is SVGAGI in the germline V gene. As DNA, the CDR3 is TGTGCCAGCAGTTACTCCTGGGTCGGGGAAAAACTGTTTTTT. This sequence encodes CASSYSWVGEKLFF.